These 19 T cell receptor beta chains came from one sample sequenced in a study of early T cells in non-severe SARS-CoV-2 infection. TCRdb recomputed calls from the 5' RACE reads with MiXCR, one row per CDR3 protein. In the table there are under 30,000 distinct CDR3 sequences, roughly 5% of which are singletons. The source material was whole blood. These receptor sequences come from an adult who was a healthcare worker with PCR-confirmed SARS-CoV-2 infection or an uninfected control (not recorded which).

The sample holds many counts of this clonotype. The J gene is TRBJ2-7, the V gene TRBV7-2; no reliable D call. The V end lost 4 bases, the J end lost 4 bases, and 11 bases lay between the germline ends. The CDR3 is 13 residues long. The germline gives CDR1 SGHTA, CDR2 FQGNSA. The CDR3 DNA follows: TGTGCCAGCAGCTCCCCACCAATTTACGAGCAGTACTTC. Encoded protein: CASSSPPIYEQYF.

V gene TRBV7-6 combines with J gene TRBJ2-2, with a possible D match to TRBD2 (5 bases). The CDR3 length is 15 residues. CDR1 and CDR2 from the germline V gene are SGHVS and FNYEAQ. V was cut by 1 base and J by 2 bases, with 8 bases left in between. CDR3 protein: CASSLGGFNTGELFF. The CDR3 coding sequence is TGTGCCAGCAGCTTAGGAGGGTTCAACACCGGGGAGCTGTTTTTT.

The chain recombines TRBV7-6 with TRBJ1-2; D is unresolved. V was cut by 5 bases and J by 8 bases, with 15 bases left in between. Germline CDR1 reads SGHVS; CDR2 reads FNYEAQ. The CDR3 length is 13 residues. The DNA for the CDR3 is TGTGCCAGCAGCCCCCGACTTGACGGGGGCTACACCTTC. It translates to CASSPRLDGGYTF.

The chain joins TRBV27 to TRBJ2-7; 12 bases align to TRBD1. Germline values: CDR1 MNHEY, CDR2 SMNVEV (reference sequence). V gave up 9 bases and J gave up 4 bases; unmatched junction bases: 10. The CDR3 totals 15 residues. CDR3: CASSRGQGAVYEQYF. The CDR3 region has the DNA TGTGCCAGTTCAAGGGGACAGGGGGCGGTGTACGAGCAGTACTTC.

The V and J genes are TRBV6-4 and TRBJ2-2, with D unresolved. The CDR3 covers 14 residues. Per the germline V gene, CDR1 is MRHNA and CDR2 is SNTAGT. The V and J ends lost 0 bases and 1 base respectively, with 3 bases between them. The CDR3 region has the DNA TGTGCCAGCAGTGACTCGCTGAACACCGGGGAGCTGTTTTTT. Protein sequence: CASSDSLNTGELFF.

This clonotype was picked up many times. The gene calls are TRBV20-1 and TRBJ2-4, with a tentative D call TRBD2 (5 bases). The CDR3 covers 15 residues. Per the germline V gene, CDR1 is DFQATT and CDR2 is SNEGSKA (reference sequence). V dropped 1 base and J dropped 0 bases, with 10 bases sitting between them. The CDR3 bases are TGCAGTGCTAGAGGAGGCGGACTAGCCAAAAACATTCAGTACTTC. This gives the protein CSARGGGLAKNIQYF.

This clonotype showed up many times. The gene calls are TRBV7-2 and TRBJ2-5, with D perhaps TRBD1 (5 bases). Trimming cost V 0 bases and J 1 base, with 12 bases left between them. CDR3 length equals 16 residues. Per germline, CDR1 SGHTA and CDR2 FQGNSA. The CDR3 DNA reads as TGTGCCAGCAGCTTAGCTATAGGACAAGGCCAAGAGACCCAGTACTTC. Amino acids: CASSLAIGQGQETQYF.

There are many counts of this clonotype. The chain couples TRBV19 to TRBJ1-2; TRBD1 aligns across 8 bases. The CDR3 extends over 12 amino acids. V dropped 10 bases and J dropped 5; count of bases not matched to a gene: 6. Germline CDR1 LNHDA, CDR2 SQIVND (reference sequence). The CDR3 protein is CATDRGLYGYTF. In nucleotides, the CDR3 is TGTGCCACCGACAGGGGACTTTATGGCTACACCTTC.

This clonotype appeared many times. This chain's CDR3 is CAHGGREFDYTF. The CDR3 DNA reads TGTGCACATGGTGGCAGGGAGTTCGACTACACCTTC. The chain joins TRBV28 to TRBJ1-2; the D gene is possibly TRBD1 (5 bases). This CDR3 spans 12 amino acids. The germline gives CDR1 MDHEN, CDR2 SYDVKM.

The sample holds many counts of this clonotype. The chain is built from TRBV4-3 and TRBJ1-2; 8 positions match TRBD1. The CDR3 spans 15 residues. Per germline, CDR1 LGHNA and CDR2 YSLEER. J gave up 8 bases and V 0 bases, and 8 bases lay outside the gene matches. CDR3 sequence reads: CASSQDLGQGGGYTF. CDR3 nucleotide sequence: TGCGCCAGCAGCCAAGATCTAGGACAGGGAGGCGGCTACACCTTC.

With respect to this clonotype: A single base separates this from a much larger clone, so it may be a read error. The CDR3 does not end in the conserved phenylalanine or tryptophan, so this is likely a read error. The chain has TRBV5-4 and TRBJ2-2, with no clear D. CDR1 SGHNT and CDR2 YYREEE come from the germline V gene (reference sequence). CDR3 length: 12 amino acids. The V and J ends lost 2 bases and 7 bases respectively, with 6 bases between them. CDR3 protein: CASSFRVGELFL. CDR3 nucleotides: TGTGCCAGCAGCTTCCGAGTCGGGGAGCTGTTTCTT.

This clonotype came up many times. The genes are TRBV19 and TRBJ2-3; maybe TRBD1 (6 bases). The CDR3 totals 15 residues. V was clipped by 4 bases and J by 5 bases, with 16 bases between them. The germline CDR1 and CDR2 sequences are LNHDA and SQIVND (reference sequence). CDR3 nucleotide sequence: TGTGCCAGTAGTAAATCCGGGACACCGAGAGATACGCAGTATTTT. Residues: CASSKSGTPRDTQYF.

This clonotype appeared many times. V and J are TRBV20-1 and TRBJ1-1; 9 bases align to TRBD1. With V trimmed by 3 bases and J by 2 bases, 4 bases remained unmatched. The CDR3 is 14 amino acids. The germline CDR1 and CDR2 sequences are DFQATT and SNEGSKA (reference sequence). The CDR3 DNA follows: TGCAGTGCTAGCAACAGGGGGCTTAACACTGAAGCTTTCTTT. Translating it yields CSASNRGLNTEAFF.

This clonotype was detected ten times or more. This chain joins TRBV19 and TRBJ2-7; TRBD2 matches at 10 bases. The CDR3 contains 16 residues. J lost 3 bases, V lost 3 bases, and 8 bases had no gene match. Germline CDR1 LNHDA, CDR2 SQIVND (reference sequence). The CDR3 DNA is TGTGCCAGTAGTATGGCCGGGGCTAGCGGGAGCTACGAGCAGTACTTC. It specifies CASSMAGASGSYEQYF.

This clonotype came up many times. The gene calls are TRBV28 and TRBJ2-4, with a possible D match to TRBD1 (6 bases). Trimming left V 3 bases short and J 6 bases short, with 15 bases between. CDR1 is MDHEN, CDR2 SYDVKM, per germline. The CDR3 runs 15 residues. In DNA, the CDR3 is TGTGCCAGCAGTTTTTGGTCTGGGGGCAGAAACATTCAGTACTTC. It encodes CASSFWSGGRNIQYF.

By sample share, this clonotype is medium-sized. V and J are TRBV28 and TRBJ2-7, with TRBD1 matching 9 bases. V lost 3 bases and J lost 5; bases outside the gene matches: 8. Germline V CDR1 and CDR2: MDHEN, SYDVKM. The CDR3 runs to 15 residues. The DNA of the CDR3 is TGTGCCAGCAGTTTCCCCCCGGGACAGGGCCACGAGCAGTACTTC. The encoded protein is CASSFPPGQGHEQYF.

This clonotype has only a few counts. The genes are TRBV18 and TRBJ1-1; 7 nucleotides agree with TRBD1. The CDR3 sequence is 12 residues long. The trim removed 3 bases at V and 7 bases at J, leaving 2 bases unmatched. Germline values: CDR1 KGHSH, CDR2 LQKENI. CDR3 amino acids: CASSPDRFEAFF. The CDR3, as DNA: TGTGCCAGCTCACCGGACAGGTTTGAAGCTTTCTTT.

This chain joins TRBV20-1 and TRBJ1-4; no clear D gene. The length of the CDR3 is 15 residues. Germline CDR1 reads DFQATT; CDR2 reads SNEGSKA (reference sequence). Trimming took 0 bases from V and 6 from J, leaving 14 bases between them. CDR3 protein: CSARDPNRVDEKLFF. The CDR3 DNA follows: TGCAGTGCTAGAGATCCGAATAGGGTCGATGAAAAACTGTTTTTT.

The V and J genes are TRBV7-2 and TRBJ2-5; D possibly corresponds to TRBD1 (6 bases). The CDR3 is made up of 13 amino acids. The germline gives CDR1 SGHTA, CDR2 FQGNSA. The V end was cut by 3 bases, the J end by 2 bases, with 7 bases between. The CDR3 here is CASSFDRQETQYF. In DNA form, the CDR3 reads TGTGCCAGCAGCTTCGACAGGCAAGAGACCCAGTACTTC.